Listed here are 18 T cell receptor beta chains from one sample, sequenced in a study of identical twins. Each CDR3 protein is one row after TCRdb ran MiXCR on the 5' RACE reads. Among under 500,000 distinct CDR3 sequences listed, roughly an eighth were seen once. These same records also appear under a second study, on yellow fever vaccine responses in identical twins.

The sample consisted of CD4+ T cells sorted from blood. The receptors originated from a woman between 18 and 29 years old in good health.

At least ten counts were recorded for this clonotype. This rearrangement joins TRBV29-1 to TRBJ2-5; D gene unclear. Trimming left V 4 bases short and J 1 base short, with 7 bases between. The CDR3 loop spans 12 amino acids. Germline V gene sequence: CDR1 SQVTM, CDR2 ANQGSEA. CDR3 sequence reads: CSVGVGQETQYF. The CDR3 region has the DNA TGCAGCGTTGGAGTGGGCCAAGAGACCCAGTACTTC.

CDR3 protein: CATGTSGSYEQYF. The CDR3 DNA reads TGTGCCACCGGGACTAGCGGGAGTTACGAGCAGTACTTC. The rearrangement uses TRBV18 and TRBJ2-7; 14 bases fit TRBD2. Looked up from germline, CDR1 is KGHSH and CDR2 is LQKENI. The CDR3 has 13 amino acids. The ends lost 10 bases at V and 4 bases at J; junction bases unmatched: 3. Filled out from reference TRBV18 and TRBJ2-7, the complete variable domain reads NAGVMQNPRHLVRRRGQEARLRCSPMKGHSHVYWYRQLPEEGLKFMVYLQKENIIDESGMPKERFSAEFPKEGPSILRIQQVVRGDSAAYFCATGTSGSYEQYFGPGTRLTVT.

This clonotype was found a few times. The chain uses TRBV5-1 and TRBJ2-3; 9 bases agree with TRBD1. Germline assignment: CDR1 SGHRS and CDR2 YFSETQ. CDR3 length: 14 amino acids. V lost 4 bases and J lost 4; bases outside the gene matches: 4. The CDR3 sequence: CASSKGQGPDTQYF. The DNA for the CDR3 is TGCGCCAGCAGCAAAGGACAGGGGCCAGATACGCAGTATTTT. Based on the CDR3 plus reference TRBV5-1 and TRBJ2-3, the full variable domain is KAGVTQTPRYLIKTRGQQVTLSCSPISGHRSVSWYQQTPGQGLQFLFEYFSETQRNKGNFPGRFSGRQFSNSRSEMNVSTLELGDSALYLCASSKGQGPDTQYFGPGTRLTVL.

About this clonotype itself: The CDR3 carries no conserved terminal phenylalanine or tryptophan, so it likely arises from a read error. The chain combines TRBV15 with TRBJ2-7; D unclear. The germline V and J ends were trimmed by 8 bases and 2 bases, with 13 bases remaining between them. The CDR3 runs 13 residues. Germline V gene data show CDR1 as LNHNV and CDR2 as YYDKDF (reference sequence). CDR3 sequence: CATLNPDTYEQYL. The CDR3 DNA follows: TGTGCCACCCTTAATCCAGATACCTACGAGCAGTACTTA.

The rearrangement links TRBV10-3 to TRBJ1-1, with D tentatively TRBD1 (5 bases). The length of the CDR3 is 14 residues. Deletions cut 7 bases from V and 4 bases from J, with 16 bases between. Per germline, CDR1 ENHRY and CDR2 SYGVKD. DNA for the CDR3: TGTGCCATCACCTCCAGCAGGGTTGGCACTGAAGCTTTCTTT. It codes for CAITSSRVGTEAFF.

This clonotype was detected a few times. The chain employs TRBV29-1 and TRBJ1-1; 10 bases map to TRBD1. The CDR3 is 13 amino acids. CDR1 and CDR2 (germline): SQVTM, ANQGSEA. J was trimmed by 3 bases and V by 5 bases; bases with no gene match: 3. The CDR3 is CSVRTGGDTEAFF. The CDR3 DNA sequence: TGCAGCGTTAGGACAGGGGGAGACACTGAAGCTTTCTTT. Supplemented by reference TRBV29-1 and TRBJ1-1, the full variable domain reads SAVISQKPSRDICQRGTSLTIQCQVDSQVTMMFWYRQQPGQSLTLIATANQGSEATYESGFVIDKFPISRPNLTFSTLTVSNMSPEDSSIYLCSVRTGGDTEAFFGQGTRLTVV.

This clonotype was recorded a few times. This chain uses TRBV12-3 or TRBV12-4 with TRBJ2-7; 8 nucleotides line up with TRBD1. V dropped 6 bases and J dropped 5; count of bases not matched to a gene: 9. This CDR3 comprises 14 residues. As DNA, the CDR3 is TGTGCCAGCAGCTCGACAGGGGTGGTCCACGAGCAGTACTTC. Translation: CASSSTGVVHEQYF.

The chain uses TRBV28 and TRBJ2-5; D is uncertain. V was pared by 5 bases and J by 5 bases, with 12 bases between. This CDR3 spans 13 amino acids. Germline lookup yields CDR1 MDHEN and CDR2 SYDVKM. CDR3 residues: CASSEASLETQYF. In DNA, the CDR3 is TGTGCCAGCAGTGAGGCTAGTTTGGAGACCCAGTACTTC.

This clonotype was seen ten or more times. This chain links TRBV5-1 with TRBJ2-1, with D hard to call. This CDR3 has 15 residues. V lost 0 bases to trimming and J lost 3 bases, with 10 bases between them. The germline CDR1 and CDR2 sequences are SGHRS and YFSETQ. The CDR3 nucleotides are TGCGCCAGCAGCTTGGAGGCTAGTGGCTACAATGAGCAGTTCTTC. Its translation is CASSLEASGYNEQFF.

This clonotype was detected ten times or more. The CDR3: CASSLMLSGGTSTDTQYF. The DNA of the CDR3 is TGTGCCAGCAGCTTAATGTTAAGCGGGGGAACTAGCACAGATACGCAGTATTTT. The V gene is TRBV7-3, the J gene TRBJ2-3; 8 bases are a match to TRBD2. The CDR3 totals 18 residues. CDR1 and CDR2 from the germline V gene are SGHTA and FQGTGA. V shed 1 base and J 0 bases; nucleotides not matched to a gene: 9.

In the case of this clonotype: Sequence at one end of the junction differs from germline and may be a read error. The chain links TRBV4-2 to TRBJ2-2; D gene ambiguous. CDR3 length: 14 residues. The V gene's germline CDR1 is LGHNA and CDR2 YNFKEQ. The CDR3: CASSLWLNTWELFF. CDR3 nucleotides: TGTGCCAGCAGCCTTTGGTTGAACACCTGGGAGCTGTTTTTT.

The rearrangement joins TRBV6-1 to TRBJ2-7, with D possibly being TRBD1 or TRBD2 (6 bases each). The CDR3 is 18 residues long. V lost 6 bases and J 0 bases, leaving 24 bases between the germline ends. Per the germline V gene, CDR1 is MNHNS and CDR2 is SASEGT. CDR3 nucleotide sequence: TGTGCCAGCAGGTGGGTCTCAGGCACAGGGACTTTCTCCTACGAGCAGTACTTC. Translation gives CASRWVSGTGTFSYEQYF.

This clonotype occurred a few times. V and J are TRBV12-3 or TRBV12-4 and TRBJ2-5; 8 bases agree with TRBD1. This CDR3 comprises 15 residues. The ends lost 3 bases at V and 2 bases at J; junction bases unmatched: 5. CDR3 region: CASSFGQGPQETQYF. The CDR3 nucleotides read TGTGCCAGCAGTTTCGGACAGGGCCCTCAAGAGACCCAGTACTTC.

This clonotype was counted only a few times. This chain joins TRBV27 and TRBJ2-7, with D possibly matching TRBD2 (5 bases). Trimming cost V 4 bases and J 3 bases, with 13 bases left between them. Germline CDR1 MNHEY, CDR2 SMNVEV (reference sequence). This CDR3 contains 14 residues. This CDR3 is CASSYREWGYEQYF. The CDR3 DNA sequence: TGTGCCAGCAGTTATCGGGAATGGGGCTACGAGCAGTACTTC.

This clonotype was observed a handful of times. The CDR3 loop is CASSYSLGDSYGYTF. The CDR3 coding sequence is TGTGCCAGCAGTTACTCCCTCGGGGACTCCTATGGCTACACCTTC. The chain combines TRBV6-5 with TRBJ1-2; the D gene is possibly TRBD1 (5 bases). CDR3 size: 15 residues. Germline values: CDR1 MNHEY, CDR2 SVGAGI. Trimming took 0 bases from V and 4 from J, leaving 12 bases between them.

Only a few counts were recorded for this clonotype. The chain is built from TRBV6-5 and TRBJ2-7, with 9 bases identical to TRBD2. Unmatched junction bases numbered 7, after V lost 0 bases and J lost 7 bases. The CDR3 loop spans 15 amino acids. The germline gives CDR1 MNHEY, CDR2 SVGAGI. Written as DNA, the CDR3 is TGTGCCAGCAGTTACTCCCTAGCGGGACCTTATGAGCAGTACTTC. Its protein product is CASSYSLAGPYEQYF.

In this sample, this clonotype turned up many times. This chain uses TRBV3-1 with TRBJ2-7, with D hard to call. Germline lookup yields CDR1 LGHDT and CDR2 YNNKEL (reference sequence). V lost 1 base and J 6 bases, leaving 7 bases between the germline ends. The CDR3 is 12 residues long. The CDR3 bases are TGTGCCAGCAGCCAAGGCCGATCCGAGCAGTACTTC. This encodes CASSQGRSEQYF.

The chain uses TRBV5-1 and TRBJ2-1; D is perhaps TRBD2 (6 bases). The V end was cut by 0 bases, the J end by 3 bases, with 10 bases between. The CDR3 is 15 amino acids. Germline V lookup: CDR1 SGHRS, CDR2 YFSETQ. The CDR3, as DNA: TGCGCCAGCAGCTTGGAGTGGACTAACTACAATGAGCAGTTCTTC. This sequence encodes CASSLEWTNYNEQFF.